Listed below are T cell receptor beta chains from one sample, sequenced in a study of blood T cell repertoires in COVID-19. Repertoires were generated with immunoSEQ multiplex PCR, while TCRdb's copy carries only in-frame clones and drops some. In the table there are 58,000 or so clones, 74% of which are singletons. The source material was peripheral blood. Source of these receptors: a woman aged 80 or older with acute or convalescent COVID-19. CDR3s include the opening cysteine and the closing phenylalanine or tryptophan. A D gene is named only where the DNA matches it firmly. Where a row states a size, it is once, few, many or the class of an expanded clone; other rows omit it.

d_call	v_call	j_call	clone_size	cdr3_aa	cdr3_nt
.	TRBV5-1	TRBJ2-7	.	CASSLFSSYEQYF	TGCGCCAGCAGCTTGTTCAGCTCCTACGAGCAGTACTTC
TRBD2	TRBV15	TRBJ2-1	.	CATSRDYLVTSGVSYNEQFF	TGTGCCACCAGCAGAGACTACCTGGTGACTAGCGGGGTCTCCTACAATGAGCAGTTCTTC
.	TRBV28	TRBJ1-2	.	CASSLVDYGYTF	TGTGCCAGCAGTTTAGTAGACTATGGCTACACCTTC
TRBD2	TRBV9	TRBJ2-3	.	CASSVWTSGRHGDTQYF	TGTGCCAGCAGCGTATGGACTAGCGGGAGGCATGGAGATACGCAGTATTTT
.	TRBV7-6	TRBJ1-1	.	CASSLRVLDRQMNTEAFF	TGTGCCAGCAGCTTACGGGTGCTTGACAGACAGATGAACACTGAAGCTTTCTTT
TRBD2	TRBV5-6	TRBJ2-3	.	CASSLRGSGLSTDTQYF	TGTGCCAGCAGCCTTCGTGGTAGCGGGCTTAGCACAGATACGCAGTATTTT
.	TRBV7-6	TRBJ2-2	.	CASSLAGYSAGELFF	TGTGCCAGCAGCTTGGCAGGGTATTCGGCCGGGGAGCTGTTTTTT
.	TRBV20-1	TRBJ1-2	.	CSAKLGDGYTF	TGCAGTGCTAAACTCGGTGATGGCTACACCTTC
TRBD2	TRBV7-2	TRBJ2-2	few	CASSSRGLASPGELFF	TGTGCCAGCAGCTCGCGGGGACTAGCGTCCCCCGGGGAGCTGTTTTTT
.	TRBV6-4	TRBJ2-1	.	CASSDPPKGDNEQFF	TGTGCCAGCAGTGACCCCCCTAAAGGGGACAATGAGCAGTTCTTC
.	TRBV29-1	TRBJ2-7	.	CSVEGGRSYEQYF	TGCAGCGTTGAAGGAGGGCGCTCCTACGAGCAGTACTTC
TRBD2	TRBV11-2	TRBJ2-3	.	CASSWGLAEPSTDTQYF	TGTGCCAGCAGCTGGGGACTAGCGGAACCTAGCACAGATACGCAGTATTTT
.	TRBV6-4	TRBJ1-1	.	CASSDSTRQGTYTEAFF	TGTGCCAGCAGTGACTCGACCAGGCAGGGAACTTACACTGAAGCTTTCTTT
.	TRBV28	TRBJ2-3	once	CASSHIYFSQGSTDTQYF	TGTGCCAGCAGCCATATCTATTTTTCTCAGGGAAGCACAGATACGCAGTATTTT
.	TRBV4-3	TRBJ2-7	once	CASSQDYRTYEQYF	TGCGCCAGCAGCCAAGATTACAGAACCTACGAGCAGTACTTC
.	TRBV19	TRBJ2-7	.	CASSTSSLVHEQYF	TGTGCCAGTAGTACATCCTCACTAGTCCACGAGCAGTACTTC
TRBD1	TRBV6-5	TRBJ1-5	many	CASRDPGGGNQPQHF	TGTGCCAGCAGGGATCCAGGGGGCGGCAATCAGCCCCAGCATTTT
TRBD1	TRBV28	TRBJ1-5	.	CASVRTGFGNQPQHF	TGTGCCAGCGTAAGGACAGGGTTTGGCAATCAGCCCCAGCATTTT
TRBD2	TRBV6-5	TRBJ2-1	.	CASRIAGAYNEQFF	TGTGCCAGCAGGATAGCGGGCGCCTACAATGAGCAGTTCTTC
TRBD1	TRBV5-4	TRBJ2-7	few	CASSGPGQFAYEQYF	TGTGCCAGCAGCGGTCCGGGACAGTTTGCCTACGAGCAGTACTTC
TRBD1	TRBV23-1	TRBJ2-7	.	CASSQSPDRRPYEQYF	TGCGCCAGCAGTCAATCGCCGGACAGGAGACCCTACGAGCAGTACTTC
.	TRBV7-2	TRBJ2-7	.	CASSPTWGGREQYF	TGTGCCAGCAGCCCAACTTGGGGAGGCCGGGAGCAGTACTTC
.	TRBV21-1	TRBJ2-5	.	CASSKAGTSDKETQYF	TGTGCCAGCAGCAAAGCAGGGACTAGCGACAAAGAGACCCAGTACTTC
.	TRBV19	TRBJ1-4	.	CASSISIGEKLFF	TGTGCCAGTAGTATATCTATCGGGGAAAAACTGTTTTTT
TRBD1	TRBV28	TRBJ1-6	.	CASSIGQGALNSPLHF	TGTGCCAGCAGTATTGGACAGGGGGCGCTTAATTCACCCCTCCACTTT
TRBD1	TRBV4-2	TRBJ2-2	.	CASSQDLPGGNTGELFF	TGTGCCAGCAGCCAAGATTTGCCAGGGGGCAACACCGGGGAGCTGTTTTTT
TRBD2	TRBV3-1/TRBV3-2	TRBJ2-4	.	CASSQGLAGISKNIQYF	TGTGCCAGCAGCCAAGGACTAGCGGGAATCTCCAAAAACATTCAGTACTTC
TRBD1	TRBV28	TRBJ2-5	few	CASSRNRGLETQYF	TGTGCCAGCAGTCGCAACAGGGGGCTGGAGACCCAGTACTTC
.	TRBV28	TRBJ1-2	.	CASSLSQGGYTF	TGTGCCAGCAGTTTATCCCAGGGTGGCTACACCTTC
TRBD1	TRBV14	TRBJ2-3	.	CASSQDRQGNTQYF	TGTGCCAGCAGCCAAGACCGACAGGGCAATACGCAGTATTTT
TRBD1	TRBV19	TRBJ2-6	few	CASRHRTGYAVLTF	TGTGCCAGTAGACATCGGACAGGGTACGCCGTCCTGACTTTC
TRBD1	TRBV7-8	TRBJ2-5	.	CASTSAQVRTGLKETQYF	TGTGCCAGCACCAGTGCGCAGGTGCGGACAGGATTAAAAGAGACCCAGTACTTC
TRBD2	TRBV9	TRBJ2-3	few	CASSAGGGPDTQYF	TGTGCCAGCAGCGCGGGAGGCGGGCCAGATACGCAGTATTTT
TRBD1	TRBV5-1	TRBJ1-4	.	CASSLAVGGSEKLFF	TGCGCCAGCAGCTTGGCCGTAGGGGGCTCTGAAAAACTGTTTTTT
TRBD1	TRBV4-2	TRBJ1-5	few	CASSQDRQGWDRAQHF	TGTGCCAGCAGCCAGGATAGACAGGGGTGGGACCGAGCCCAGCATTTT
.	TRBV29-1	TRBJ1-1	.	CSVGDINTEAFF	TGCAGCGTGGGGGACATAAACACTGAAGCTTTCTTT
.	TRBV6-4	TRBJ1-1	.	CASSDGGYGTEAFF	TGTGCCAGCAGTGACGGGGGGTACGGCACTGAAGCTTTCTTT
TRBD2	TRBV9	TRBJ2-3	.	CASSAAGGYTDTQYF	TGTGCCAGCAGCGCGGCGGGAGGGTACACAGATACGCAGTATTTT
TRBD2	TRBV27	TRBJ2-2	.	CASSSRTSGTGELFF	TGTGCCAGCAGTTCCCGGACTAGCGGGACCGGGGAGCTGTTTTTT
.	TRBV7-2	TRBJ2-5	.	CASSSPAGETQYF	TGTGCCAGCAGCTCCCCCGCCGGTGAGACCCAGTACTTC
.	TRBV10-3	TRBJ1-3	once	CAISESIGNTIYF	TGTGCCATCAGTGAGTCCATTGGAAACACCATATATTTT
.	TRBV10-3	TRBJ2-1	.	CATLSSGIPEQFF	TGTGCCACCCTCAGCTCCGGGATTCCTGAGCAGTTCTTC
TRBD1	TRBV19	TRBJ2-6	.	CASSPRGLGANVLTF	TGTGCCAGTAGCCCAAGGGGGCTCGGGGCCAACGTCCTGACTTTC
TRBD2	TRBV4-3	TRBJ2-5	.	CASSQDGSGRGETQYF	TGCGCCAGCAGCCAAGATGGAAGCGGGAGGGGTGAGACCCAGTACTTC
.	TRBV15	TRBJ1-3	.	CATSRDRGSGNTIYF	TGTGCCACCAGCAGAGATCGGGGCTCTGGAAACACCATATATTTT
TRBD1	TRBV7-2	TRBJ2-3	once	CASSRRTGQQDTQYF	TGTGCCAGCAGTCGCCGGACAGGGCAACAGGATACGCAGTATTTT
.	TRBV11-2	TRBJ2-1	.	CASSRLFADNEQFF	TGTGCCAGCAGCCGCCTATTTGCGGACAATGAGCAGTTCTTC
TRBD1	TRBV7-8	TRBJ1-2	.	CASSPGTGVGGYTF	TGTGCCAGCAGCCCTGGGACAGGGGTAGGAGGCTACACCTTC
.	TRBV11-1	TRBJ1-1	.	CASSSGRGGTEAFF	TGTGCCAGCAGCTCGGGACGAGGGGGCACTGAAGCTTTCTTT
.	TRBV9	TRBJ2-1	.	CASSVVPTDYNEQFF	TGTGCCAGCAGCGTAGTTCCGACAGACTACAATGAGCAGTTCTTC
TRBD1	TRBV19	TRBJ1-1	.	CASRGDRGLNTEAFF	TGTGCCAGTAGGGGGGACAGGGGTCTGAACACTGAAGCTTTCTTT
.	TRBV6-2/TRBV6-3	TRBJ2-5	.	CASSYRLNRQETQYF	TGTGCCAGCAGTTATCGTCTTAACAGACAAGAGACCCAGTACTTC
.	TRBV6-1	TRBJ2-7	.	CASSEVGVRNEQYF	TGTGCCAGCAGTGAAGTAGGGGTGAGGAACGAGCAGTACTTC